The 8 T cell receptor beta chains reported below all come from one sample, sequenced in a study of PD-1 blockade in mismatch repair-deficient tumors. Produced via immunoSEQ multiplex PCR; TCRdb's table is partial and in-frame only. The sample has under 150,000 clones, 86% seen once; the top ten hold roughly 12%. Sequenced material: peripheral blood, taken 44 weeks after starting pembrolizumab. The origin of the receptors is an adult with mismatch repair-deficient cancer.

The V and J genes are TRBV19 and TRBJ1-5; D gene ambiguous. V shed 7 bases and J shed 4 bases, with 11 bases lying between them. Germline V gives CDR1 LNHDA, CDR2 SQIVND (reference sequence). The CDR3 runs 13 residues. The CDR3 here is CASKGGLNQPQHF. CDR3 nucleotide sequence: TGTGCCAGTAAAGGCGGGCTGAATCAGCCCCAGCATTTT.

The chain combines TRBV7-9 with TRBJ1-2; 7 bases align to TRBD1. The CDR3 sequence is 12 residues long. The germline V gene has CDR1 SEHNR and CDR2 FQNEAQ (reference sequence). Germline trimming cut 3 bases from V and 14 bases from J; bases unmatched to any gene: 9. The CDR3 nucleotides are TGTGCCAGCAGCTTTGGACAGGCTCCCGAGACCTTC. Its translation is CASSFGQAPETF.

The chain links TRBV6-6 to TRBJ2-5; possibly TRBD1 for D (6 bases). The length of the CDR3 is 14 residues. The V and J ends lost 4 bases and 5 bases respectively, with 14 bases between them. CDR1 and CDR2 (germline): MNHNY, SVGAGI (reference sequence). Here the CDR3 DNA reads TGTGCCAGCAGTTTCCACCGGGACACTGAGACCCAGTACTTC. Amino acid sequence: CASSFHRDTETQYF.

The CDR3 protein is CASSVGGQGYYEQYF. In nucleotides, the CDR3 is TGTGCCAGCAGCGTAGGGGGACAGGGATACTACGAGCAGTACTTC. The genes are TRBV9 and TRBJ2-7; 9 nucleotides line up with TRBD1. The CDR3 runs to 15 residues. Germline-derived CDR1 and CDR2 are SGDLS and YYNGEE. V dropped 0 bases and J dropped 3; count of bases not matched to a gene: 4.

The chain employs TRBV9 and TRBJ2-3; TRBD1 matches 10 bases. V dropped 7 bases and J dropped 3; count of bases not matched to a gene: 8. CDR1 SGDLS and CDR2 YYNGEE come from the germline V gene. The length of the CDR3 is 15 residues. The CDR3 coding sequence is TGTGCCAGCGCCTACGGGGACAGGGGTACAGATACGCAGTATTTT. Encoded protein: CASAYGDRGTDTQYF. The full variable domain, its missing parts supplied by reference TRBV9 and TRBJ2-3, is DSGVTQTPKHLITATGQRVTLRCSPRSGDLSVYWYQQSLDQGLQFLIQYYNGEERAKGNILERFSAQQFPDLHSELNLSSLELGDSALYFCASAYGDRGTDTQYFGPGTRLTVL.

The sample holds one count of this clone. The rearrangement links TRBV6-1 to TRBJ1-3; 8 bases agree with TRBD1. Germline V gene data show CDR1 as MNHNS and CDR2 as SASEGT. V was clipped by 4 bases and J by 4 bases; unmatched bases: 3. The CDR3 totals 14 residues. CDR3 in amino acids: CASSARGPGNTIYF. The CDR3 DNA reads as TGTGCCAGCAGTGCCAGGGGGCCGGGAAACACCATATATTTT.

This clone was found once. The CDR3 sequence: CASSFVGSSYNEQFF. CDR3 DNA sequence: TGTGCCAGCAGTTTTGTGGGCAGCTCCTACAATGAGCAGTTCTTC. The chain links TRBV27 to TRBJ2-1, with D hard to call. Per the germline V gene, CDR1 is MNHEY and CDR2 is SMNVEV (reference sequence). The CDR3 spans 15 residues. The V end lost 3 bases, the J end lost 0 bases, and 9 bases lay between the germline ends.

This chain's CDR3 is CASSSHLDGPYEQYF. The CDR3 nucleotides are TGTGCCAGCAGCTCCCATCTTGACGGTCCCTACGAGCAGTACTTC. The chain combines TRBV5-5 with TRBJ2-7; no clear D gene. This CDR3 has 15 amino acids. Germline V gives CDR1 SGHKS, CDR2 YYEKEE (reference sequence). The V and J ends lost 3 bases and 2 bases respectively, with 15 bases between them.